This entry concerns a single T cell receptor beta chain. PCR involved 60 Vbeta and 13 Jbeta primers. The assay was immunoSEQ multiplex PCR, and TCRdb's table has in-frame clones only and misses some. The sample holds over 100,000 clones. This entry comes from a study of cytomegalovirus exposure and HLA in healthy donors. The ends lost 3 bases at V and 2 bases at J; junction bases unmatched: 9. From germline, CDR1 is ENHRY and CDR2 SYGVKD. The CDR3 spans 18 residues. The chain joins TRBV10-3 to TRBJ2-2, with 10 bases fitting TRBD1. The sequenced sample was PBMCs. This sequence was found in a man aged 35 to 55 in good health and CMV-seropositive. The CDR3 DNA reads TGTGCCATCAGTGACCCAGGACAGGGGGTCGGCAACACCGGGGAGCTGTTTTTT. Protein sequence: CAISDPGQGVGNTGELFF.